One and the same sample provided the 28 T cell receptor beta chains below, sequenced in a study of OX40 agonist ivuxolimab in advanced cancers. Profiled with immunoSEQ multiplex PCR; TCRdb holds only in-frame clones, not every one. The sample includes more than 75,000 clones, more than 80% of them seen just once. Sample: CD4+ or CD8+ T cells sorted from blood, taken in a trial of the OX40 agonist ivuxolimab. These receptors originate from an adult with an advanced solid tumor such as melanoma, head and neck, liver or kidney cancer.

The rearrangement uses TRBV6-5 and TRBJ1-1; perhaps TRBD1 as D (5 bases). V lost 7 bases and J lost 0, with 9 bases in between. Germline CDR1 is MNHEY and CDR2 is SVGAGI. The CDR3 spans 13 residues. The DNA for the CDR3 is TGTGCCAGCACCCTGACAGTGAACACTGAAGCTTTCTTT. Translating gives CASTLTVNTEAFF.

The chain employs TRBV7-2 and TRBJ2-5, with D perhaps TRBD2 (7 bases). Germline lookup yields CDR1 SGHTA and CDR2 FQGNSA. V was clipped by 1 base and J by 4 bases, with 16 bases between them. This CDR3 spans 16 amino acids. In DNA, the CDR3 is TGTGCCAGCAGCTTAGAGCTAGGGAGGGGGGGAGAGACCCAGTACTTC. This translates into CASSLELGRGGETQYF.

The chain uses TRBV11-2 and TRBJ2-3; 9 positions match TRBD2. The germline gives CDR1 SGHAT, CDR2 FQNNGV. The CDR3 consists of 15 residues. Germline trimming cut 4 bases from V and 0 bases from J; bases unmatched to any gene: 2. CDR3 amino acids: CASSSTSGSTDTQYF. In DNA form, the CDR3 reads TGTGCCAGCAGCTCGACTAGCGGAAGCACAGATACGCAGTATTTT.

The J gene is TRBJ2-3, the V gene TRBV5-1; possibly TRBD2 for D (5 bases). Germline CDR1 reads SGHRS; CDR2 reads YFSETQ. The CDR3 is 14 residues long. The V gene lost 2 bases and the J gene lost 3 bases, with 10 bases spanning the gap. This CDR3 reads CASSFGEATDTQYF. The CDR3 nucleotides are TGCGCCAGCAGCTTCGGGGAAGCGACAGATACGCAGTATTTT.

This chain links TRBV2 with TRBJ2-3; 10 positions agree with TRBD2. CDR3 length: 16 residues. The J segment lost 3 bases and the V segment lost 6 bases, leaving 9 bases of the junction unmatched. In germline, CDR1 is SNHLY, CDR2 FYNNEI. Here the CDR3 reads CASRPGAGGLTDTQYF. The CDR3 DNA reads TGTGCCAGCAGACCCGGAGCGGGGGGGCTAACAGATACGCAGTATTTT.

The V gene is TRBV15, the J gene TRBJ1-2; tentatively, D is TRBD1 (6 bases). The ends were cut back, 0 bases at V and 2 bases at J, with 10 bases in the middle. This CDR3 spans 15 amino acids. CDR1 is LNHNV and CDR2 is YYDKDF in the germline V gene (reference sequence). The chain's CDR3 is CATSREGGLNYGYTF. The CDR3 DNA sequence: TGTGCCACCAGCAGAGAGGGGGGCCTAAACTATGGCTACACCTTC.

V gene TRBV10-2 combines with J gene TRBJ2-5; 10 nucleotides agree with TRBD2. The CDR3 runs 17 residues. Germline V gene sequence: CDR1 WSHSY, CDR2 SAAADI. V was pared by 7 bases and J by 5 bases, with 16 bases of the junction left unmatched. For the CDR3, the DNA is TGCGCCAGCACTCCGGTAGCGGGAGGCTGGTGGGCGGAGACCCAGTACTTC. This encodes CASTPVAGGWWAETQYF.

The chain combines TRBV28 with TRBJ2-7; a possible D gene is TRBD2 (5 bases). Per germline, CDR1 MDHEN and CDR2 SYDVKM. The CDR3 totals 13 residues. Trimming cost V 1 base and J 3 bases, with 7 bases left between them. As DNA, the CDR3 is TGTGCCAGCAGTTTATCCGGGAACTACGAGCAGTACTTC. This codes for CASSLSGNYEQYF.

This clone was detected only once. This chain connects TRBV21-1 to TRBJ2-3. TRBV21-1 is shown as a pseudogene. The CDR3 sequence is 17 residues long. Here the CDR3 reads CASSNGSIIRATDTQYF. Here the CDR3 DNA reads TGTGCCAGCAGCAATGGATCGATCATAAGGGCCACAGATACGCAGTATTTT.

This clone occurred a few times. The chain combines TRBV7-2 with TRBJ1-1; 7 positions match TRBD1. Trimming removed 5 bases from V and 2 bases from J; junction bases left unmatched: 5. CDR3 size: 14 residues. Germline CDR1 and CDR2: SGHTA and FQGNSA. CDR3 bases: TGTGCCAGCAGCCGTAGACAGGGCAACACTGAAGCTTTCTTT. Translation gives CASSRRQGNTEAFF. Drawing the rest from reference TRBV7-2 and TRBJ1-1, the complete variable domain is GAGVSQSPSNKVTEKGKDVELRCDPISGHTALYWYRQSLGQGLEFLIYFQGNSAPDKSGLPSDRFSAERTGGSVSTLTIQRTQQEDSAVYLCASSRRQGNTEAFFGQGTRLTVV.

The chain uses TRBV29-1 and TRBJ1-1; tentatively, D is TRBD1 (5 bases). Deletions cut 4 bases from V and 2 bases from J, with 8 bases between. This CDR3 spans 12 amino acids. Per germline, CDR1 SQVTM and CDR2 ANQGSEA. The CDR3 DNA is TGCAGCGTTGTGGACATTAACACTGAAGCTTTCTTT. Residues: CSVVDINTEAFF.

V usage is TRBV5-8 and J usage is TRBJ2-3; D unclear. Per the germline V gene, CDR1 is SGHTS and CDR2 is YDEGEE. This CDR3 is 11 amino acids long. The V and J ends lost 5 bases and 4 bases respectively, with 5 bases between them. DNA of the CDR3: TGTGCCAGCAGGCTAGCAGATACGCAGTATTTT. This gives the protein CASRLADTQYF.

On this clone: Additional DNA sequences in this sample encode the identical CDR3. This chain joins TRBV10-3 and TRBJ2-1; 16 nucleotides agree with TRBD2. The CDR3 runs 17 residues. The V gene end was trimmed by 0 bases and the J gene end by 7 bases; junction bases not matched to a gene: 3. CDR1 is ENHRY and CDR2 is SYGVKD in the germline V gene. CDR3 nucleotides: TGTGCCATCAGTGAGTCCGGGACTAGCGGGGGGGCGAATGAGCAGTTCTTC. Translated, it gives CAISESGTSGGANEQFF.

This clone is a singleton in its sample. This chain links TRBV18 with TRBJ2-3; possible D gene TRBD2, 6 bases. CDR3 length: 13 amino acids. Germline V gene sequence: CDR1 KGHSH, CDR2 LQKENI. V shed 5 bases and J shed 6 bases, with 12 bases lying between them. CDR3 residues: CASSGGAADTQYF. The DNA for the CDR3 is TGTGCCAGCTCAGGAGGGGCGGCGGATACGCAGTATTTT.

The rearrangement uses TRBV29-1 and TRBJ1-2; no definite D call. Germline V gives CDR1 SQVTM, CDR2 ANQGSEA. The CDR3 extends over 11 amino acids. V was trimmed by 4 bases and J by 3 bases, leaving 6 bases between them. The CDR3 DNA reads TGCAGCGTTGGAGACGACTATGGCTACACCTTC. As protein: CSVGDDYGYTF.

The chain couples TRBV4-1 to TRBJ2-5, with D perhaps TRBD2 (5 bases). V lost 1 base to trimming and J lost 3 bases, with 15 bases between them. CDR1 and CDR2 (germline): MGHRA, YSYEKL. CDR3 length: 16 amino acids. CDR3: CASSQVPPAGKETQYF. The CDR3 nucleotides are TGCGCCAGCAGCCAAGTGCCTCCCGCGGGCAAAGAGACCCAGTACTTC.

The chain employs TRBV18 and TRBJ1-1; D remains unclear. The CDR3 spans 15 residues. V lost 1 base and J lost 0, with 9 bases in between. Germline-derived CDR1 and CDR2 are KGHSH and LQKENI. The CDR3 reads CASSPLLSLNTEAFF. CDR3 nucleotide sequence: TGTGCCAGCTCACCACTCCTAAGCCTGAACACTGAAGCTTTCTTT.

The rearrangement joins TRBV2 to TRBJ2-7; D is uncertain. Germline CDR1 and CDR2: SNHLY and FYNNEI. CDR3 length: 14 amino acids. Trimming took 7 bases from V and 2 from J, leaving 15 bases between them. Here the CDR3 reads CASKSVGAPYEQYF. CDR3 nucleotides: TGTGCCAGCAAGTCAGTGGGCGCCCCCTACGAGCAGTACTTC.

The chain links TRBV2 to TRBJ2-7, with TRBD1 identical over 7 bases. V gave up 5 bases and J gave up 0 bases; unmatched junction bases: 10. The CDR3 has 16 residues. Germline values: CDR1 SNHLY, CDR2 FYNNEI. For the CDR3, the DNA is TGTGCCAGCAGTTCTCGGACAGGAGCGAGCTCCTACGAGCAGTACTTC. The encoded protein is CASSSRTGASSYEQYF.

There are a few counts of this clone. This chain uses TRBV2 with TRBJ1-2; 9 bases agree with TRBD1. After removal of 7 bases from V and 5 bases from J, the junction contained 8 bases not matched to a gene. CDR3 length: 14 residues. Germline V gives CDR1 SNHLY, CDR2 FYNNEI. The CDR3 region is CASTKGGTGYGYTF. The CDR3 DNA is TGTGCCAGCACGAAGGGGGGGACAGGGTATGGCTACACCTTC.

V usage is TRBV15 and J usage is TRBJ1-5; 7 nucleotides line up with TRBD1. V gave up 3 bases and J gave up 5 bases; unmatched junction bases: 7. Germline V gene sequence: CDR1 LNHNV, CDR2 YYDKDF (reference sequence). The CDR3 consists of 15 residues. The CDR3 nucleotides read TGTGCCACCAGCAGGATTTACAGGGGCGATCAGCCCCAGCATTTT. Protein product: CATSRIYRGDQPQHF.

The CDR3 sequence: CASSLSSYNEQFF. The CDR3 DNA reads TGTGCCAGCAGCTTAAGCTCCTACAATGAGCAGTTCTTC. V gene TRBV5-6 combines with J gene TRBJ2-1, with D unclear. Looked up from germline, CDR1 is SGHDT and CDR2 is YYEEEE. CDR3 size: 13 residues. Trimming pared 2 bases from V and 0 bases from J, leaving 3 bases between.

This clone was picked up a small number of times. The V gene is TRBV7-2, the J gene TRBJ2-7; D ambiguous. The CDR3 sequence is 14 residues long. V was shortened by 1 base and J by 0 bases, with 7 bases between the two germline ends. Germline V gene lookup returns CDR1 SGHTA and CDR2 FQGNSA. In nucleotides, the CDR3 is TGTGCCAGCAGCTTAGATCTGTTCTCCTACGAGCAGTACTTC. Protein product: CASSLDLFSYEQYF.

CDR3 loop: CASRAGASTDTQYF. The CDR3 DNA follows: TGTGCCAGCAGAGCGGGAGCCTCCACAGATACGCAGTATTTT. The rearrangement uses TRBV6-4 and TRBJ2-3, with TRBD2 matching over 8 bases. After removal of 6 bases from V and 2 bases from J, the junction contained 4 bases not matched to a gene. Germline CDR1 MRHNA, CDR2 SNTAGT. This CDR3 is 14 amino acids long.

This chain uses TRBV6-5 with TRBJ1-2; 7 bases line up with TRBD1. The germline CDR1 and CDR2 sequences are MNHEY and SVGAGI. The CDR3 length is 15 residues. V gave up 4 bases and J gave up 6 bases; unmatched junction bases: 11. Written as DNA, the CDR3 is TGTGCCAGCAGTTTGGTATCGGGGACAGCGCATGGCTACACCTTC. The encoded protein is CASSLVSGTAHGYTF.

This chain links TRBV6-1 with TRBJ1-5; D unresolved. This CDR3 contains 14 residues. With 1 base removed from V and 5 bases from J, the gap between germline ends came to 9 bases. CDR1 is MNHNS and CDR2 is SASEGT in the germline V gene. The CDR3 spells CASSEGTPYQPQHF. The CDR3 DNA follows: TGTGCCAGCAGTGAAGGAACACCCTATCAGCCCCAGCATTTT.

V and J are TRBV4-3 and TRBJ2-3, with TRBD2 matching over 8 bases. The CDR3 sequence is 16 residues long. Trimming took 0 bases from V and 2 from J; bases not matched to a gene: 4. CDR1 LGHNA and CDR2 YSLEER come from the germline V gene. The CDR3 sequence: CASSQDIAGNTDTQYF. CDR3 DNA: TGCGCCAGCAGCCAAGATATAGCGGGGAACACAGATACGCAGTATTTT.

V and J are TRBV28 and TRBJ2-1; possible D gene TRBD1, 6 bases. Germline CDR1 and CDR2: MDHEN and SYDVKM. Trimming cost V 3 bases and J 8 bases, with 20 bases left between them. This CDR3 has 16 amino acids. Here the CDR3 reads CASSFLQGPLFDEQFF. Here the CDR3 DNA reads TGTGCCAGCAGTTTTTTACAGGGTCCTCTCTTCGATGAGCAGTTCTTC.